One and the same sample provided the 31 T cell receptor beta chains below, sequenced in a study of blood T cell repertoires in COVID-19. Profiling relied on immunoSEQ multiplex PCR, and the TCRdb table lists in-frame clones only, not all of them. This sample has 11,000 to 15,000 clones, with 80% to 90% found just once. Sequencing used peripheral blood. Receptors originate from a man aged 50 to 60 with active COVID-19.

The genes are TRBV5-1 and TRBJ1-1; D is perhaps TRBD1 (6 bases). This CDR3 has 13 amino acids. With 6 bases removed from V and 1 base from J, the gap between germline ends came to 10 bases. Germline CDR1 is SGHRS and CDR2 is YFSETQ. The CDR3 DNA reads as TGCGCCAGCACTCGGACAGAGAACACTGAAGCTTTCTTT. It specifies CASTRTENTEAFF.

The chain couples TRBV18 to TRBJ1-3, with 7 bases fitting TRBD1. Germline CDR1 and CDR2: KGHSH and LQKENI. This CDR3 is built from 15 residues. V shed 1 base, J shed 4 bases, and the junction held 4 bases outside the gene matches. The chain's CDR3 is CASSPQGAIGNTIYF. In nucleotides, the CDR3 is TGTGCCAGCTCACCACAGGGGGCAATAGGAAACACCATATATTTT.

The chain is built from TRBV4-3 and TRBJ1-1; D gene uncertain. V lost 4 bases, J lost 3 bases, and 12 bases lay in between. Per the germline V gene, CDR1 is LGHNA and CDR2 is YSLEER. The CDR3 length is 14 residues. CDR3 sequence (DNA): TGCGCCAGCAGCCTCAGACACGCAGACACTGAAGCTTTCTTT. Residues: CASSLRHADTEAFF.

J is TRBJ2-7 and V is TRBV3-1 (or the pseudogene TRBV3-2); 11 nucleotides line up with TRBD2. Germline CDR1 and CDR2: LGHDT and YNNKEL (reference sequence). CDR3 size: 16 residues. The V segment lost 3 bases and the J segment 0 bases; nucleotides outside the gene matches: 4. The CDR3 here is CASSQTSGTNSYEQYF. In DNA form, the CDR3 reads TGTGCCAGCAGCCAGACTAGCGGGACCAACTCCTACGAGCAGTACTTC.

This sequence joins TRBV6-4 and TRBJ2-2; D is unresolved. The V gene's germline CDR1 is MRHNA and CDR2 SNTAGT. This CDR3 comprises 15 residues. Between the trimmed V and J ends, which lost 4 bases and 0 bases, there was a span of 9 bases. The CDR3: CASSAVYPNTGELFF. CDR3 nucleotides: TGTGCCAGCAGTGCGGTCTACCCGAACACCGGGGAGCTGTTTTTT.

The chain joins TRBV6-6 to TRBJ2-5, with 7 bases that match TRBD1. Germline CDR1 reads MNHNY; CDR2 reads SVGAGI (reference sequence). With 8 bases clipped from V and 5 bases from J, the junction kept 5 bases outside the gene matches. The CDR3 consists of 12 residues. In nucleotides, the CDR3 is TGTGCCAGCTTAGCAGGGGGTGAGACCCAGTACTTC. Amino acids: CASLAGGETQYF.

In this sample, this clone turned up a few times. The chain carries TRBV27 and TRBJ1-1; 8 nucleotides match TRBD1. Germline CDR1 and CDR2: MNHEY and SMNVEV (reference sequence). V dropped 5 bases and J dropped 4; count of bases not matched to a gene: 6. CDR3 length: 14 residues. DNA of the CDR3: TGTGCCAGCAGTCAAAAAACAGGGGGCACTGAAGCTTTCTTT. Protein product: CASSQKTGGTEAFF.

This clone is categorized as medium-sized (0.01 to 0.1%). The chain couples TRBV5-6 to TRBJ1-2; 8 bases align to TRBD1. With 0 bases clipped from V and 4 bases from J, the junction kept 5 bases outside the gene matches. The germline gives CDR1 SGHDT, CDR2 YYEEEE. The CDR3 is made up of 15 amino acids. DNA of the CDR3: TGTGCCAGCAGCTTGGAACAGGGGGAGAGCTATGGCTACACCTTC. Translated: CASSLEQGESYGYTF.

CDR3 protein: CASSLRGEGTDTQYF. The CDR3 nucleotides read TGTGCCAGCAGCTTACGAGGGGAGGGCACAGATACGCAGTATTTT. The V gene is TRBV11-1, the J gene TRBJ2-3, with D perhaps matching TRBD2 (6 bases). The CDR3 is 15 residues long. The germline V gene has CDR1 SGHAT and CDR2 FQDESV (reference sequence). V dropped 2 bases and J dropped 1 base, with 10 bases sitting between them.

The gene calls are TRBV5-6 and TRBJ2-7; tentative D call: TRBD1 (6 bases). The length of the CDR3 is 13 residues. From germline, CDR1 is SGHDT and CDR2 YYEEEE. Trimming took off 2 bases at V and 2 bases at J, with 8 bases between the two ends. The DNA of the CDR3 is TGTGCCAGCAGCTTCCAGGGGACCTACGAGCAGTACTTC. This sequence encodes CASSFQGTYEQYF. The full variable domain, with the rest looked up from reference TRBV5-6 and TRBJ2-7, is DAGVTQSPTHLIKTRGQQVTLRCSPKSGHDTVSWYQQALGQGPQFIFQYYEEEERQRGNFPDRFSGHQFPNYSSELNVNALLLGDSALYLCASSFQGTYEQYFGPGTRLTVT.

The chain recombines TRBV5-8 with TRBJ1-2, with a tentative D call TRBD1 (5 bases). V dropped 4 bases and J dropped 3 bases, with 13 bases sitting between them. Germline lookup yields CDR1 SGHTS and CDR2 YDEGEE. The CDR3 has 14 amino acids. The CDR3 DNA reads TGTGCCAGCAGCCCGGGTAGGGGTGACTATGGCTACACCTTC. Protein: CASSPGRGDYGYTF.

The chain couples TRBV29-1 to TRBJ1-2; TRBD1 might be the D (6 bases). V lost 8 bases, J lost 2 bases, and 15 bases lay in between. The V gene's germline CDR1 is SQVTM and CDR2 ANQGSEA. CDR3 length: 13 residues. CDR3 nucleotide sequence: TGCAGCACCTTCTGGGGGGGCAACTATGGCTACACCTTC. Protein product: CSTFWGGNYGYTF.

The chain has TRBV10-1 and TRBJ1-2, with D possibly matching TRBD1 (6 bases). Germline V gene lookup returns CDR1 WNHNN and CDR2 SYGVQD (reference sequence). Deletions cut 3 bases from V and 7 bases from J, with 12 bases between. The CDR3 has 13 amino acids. CDR3 sequence (DNA): TGCGCCAGCAGTGAATCGACAGGACGTGGCTACACCTTC. The encoded protein is CASSESTGRGYTF.

The chain has TRBV12-3 or TRBV12-4 and TRBJ2-5, with a possible D match to TRBD1 (6 bases). This CDR3 is 12 amino acids long. V shed 5 bases and J shed 4 bases, with 8 bases lying between them. Here the CDR3 reads CASSQGPETQYF. CDR3 nucleotide sequence: TGTGCCAGCAGTCAGGGGCCAGAGACCCAGTACTTC.

This clone was observed a single time. The chain employs TRBV7-2 and TRBJ2-1, with a weak D call TRBD2 (5 bases). Germline CDR1 is SGHTA and CDR2 is FQGNSA. This CDR3 has 15 residues. V was pared by 1 base and J by 1 base, with 8 bases between. The CDR3 loop reads CASSLERRSYNEQFF. The CDR3 DNA reads TGTGCCAGCAGCTTAGAACGGAGGTCCTACAATGAGCAGTTCTTC.

This clone appeared a single time. This sequence joins TRBV10-3 and TRBJ1-3, with 7 nucleotides matching TRBD1. V was clipped by 3 bases and J by 0 bases; unmatched bases: 8. This CDR3 contains 17 residues. Germline V CDR1 and CDR2: ENHRY, SYGVKD. The CDR3 sequence is CAISDRDSASSGNTIYF. CDR3 bases: TGTGCCATCAGTGATCGGGACAGTGCCAGCTCTGGAAACACCATATATTTT.

The J gene is TRBJ1-4, the V gene TRBV7-9; 7 bases line up with TRBD1. The CDR3 is 16 amino acids. Looked up from germline, CDR1 is SEHNR and CDR2 is FQNEAQ (reference sequence). Trimming cost V 5 bases and J 5 bases; bases outside gene matches: 11. This chain's CDR3 is CASSVRQGGENEKLFF. CDR3 nucleotides: TGTGCCAGCAGCGTCAGACAGGGCGGTGAAAATGAAAAACTGTTTTTT.

This rearrangement joins TRBV19 to TRBJ2-3, with TRBD1 matching 7 bases. This CDR3 has 15 residues. Germline loops: CDR1 LNHDA, CDR2 SQIVND (reference sequence). V trimming: 5 bases; J trimming: 2 bases; junction bases outside the gene matches: 7. CDR3 bases: TGTGCCAGTAGTTTGAGGGGACAGCACACAGATACGCAGTATTTT. Translating gives CASSLRGQHTDTQYF. The whole variable domain, remainder taken from reference TRBV19 and TRBJ2-3, is DGGITQSPKYLFRKEGQNVTLSCEQNLNHDAMYWYRQDPGQGLRLIYYSQIVNDFQKGDIAEGYSVSREKKESFPLTVTSAQKNPTAFYLCASSLRGQHTDTQYFGPGTRLTVL.

The chain combines TRBV11-2 with TRBJ2-7; no reliable D call. This CDR3 is 15 amino acids long. Germline CDR1 and CDR2: SGHAT and FQNNGV. With 5 bases removed from V and 0 bases from J, the gap between germline ends came to 14 bases. In nucleotides, the CDR3 is TGTGCCAGCAGCCCCAGTGGGTCGGGCTCCTACGAGCAGTACTTC. This translates into CASSPSGSGSYEQYF.

This sequence joins TRBV3-1 (or the pseudogene TRBV3-2) and TRBJ2-7; TRBD2 agrees at 14 bases. This CDR3 region has 16 residues. The trim removed 4 bases at V and 2 bases at J, leaving 4 bases unmatched. CDR1 LGHDT and CDR2 YNNKEL come from the germline V gene (reference sequence). CDR3 DNA: TGTGCCAGCAGCCCTCGACTAGCGGGAGGGACCTACGAGCAGTACTTC. It specifies CASSPRLAGGTYEQYF.

The rearrangement uses TRBV3-1 (or the pseudogene TRBV3-2) and TRBJ2-1; 9 bases map to TRBD2. Unmatched junction bases numbered 20, after V lost 1 base and J lost 7 bases. This CDR3 contains 20 residues. Germline loops: CDR1 LGHDT, CDR2 YNNKEL (reference sequence). This CDR3 reads CASSQALLFAEREVENEQFF. DNA of the CDR3: TGTGCCAGCAGCCAAGCCCTCCTCTTCGCGGAGCGGGAGGTAGAAAATGAGCAGTTCTTC.

The rearrangement joins TRBV6-6 to TRBJ2-3; TRBD2 matches at 8 bases. The CDR3 contains 16 residues. After removal of 4 bases from V and 1 base from J, the junction contained 7 bases not matched to a gene. Germline CDR1 and CDR2: MNHNY and SVGAGI (reference sequence). The CDR3 region is CASSSGAGAGTDTQYF. The CDR3 DNA is TGTGCCAGCAGTTCTGGAGCGGGAGCCGGCACAGATACGCAGTATTTT.

This chain links TRBV12-3 or TRBV12-4 with TRBJ2-1, with D tentatively TRBD2 (5 bases). Trimming removed 2 bases from V and 10 bases from J, with 9 bases in between. CDR3 length equals 12 residues. DNA for the CDR3: TGTGCCAGCAGTTTACCCCCTAGCGAGCAGTTCTTC. Its translation: CASSLPPSEQFF.

In its sample, this clone was seen once. The V call is TRBV28, the J call TRBJ1-5, with a possible D match to TRBD1 (5 bases). This CDR3 spans 16 amino acids. V lost 5 bases and J 0 bases, leaving 14 bases between the germline ends. Germline CDR1 and CDR2: MDHEN and SYDVKM. In DNA form, the CDR3 reads TGTGCCAGCAGTAACCAGGGAGGGAATAGCAATCAGCCCCAGCATTTT. It is translated as CASSNQGGNSNQPQHF.

The CDR3: CASSDERDTGELFF. The CDR3 bases are TGTGCCAGCAGTGACGAACGGGACACCGGGGAGCTGTTTTTT. The J gene is TRBJ2-2, the V gene TRBV6-4; no firm D call. In germline, CDR1 is MRHNA, CDR2 SNTAGT. V dropped 2 bases and J dropped 3 bases, with 7 bases sitting between them. This CDR3 region has 14 residues.

V gene TRBV27 combines with J gene TRBJ2-1, with 8 bases that match TRBD2. The CDR3 runs to 15 residues. V gave up 5 bases and J gave up 8 bases; unmatched junction bases: 11. Germline V CDR1 and CDR2: MNHEY, SMNVEV (reference sequence). CDR3 region: CASSTGTSGFDEQFF. Written as DNA, the CDR3 is TGTGCCAGCAGTACCGGGACTAGTGGATTCGATGAGCAGTTCTTC.

The chain combines TRBV5-4 with TRBJ2-5, with D possibly TRBD1 on 5 matching bases. CDR3 length: 15 amino acids. V shed 5 bases and J shed 3 bases, with 17 bases lying between them. Germline V CDR1 and CDR2: SGHNT, YYREEE (reference sequence). The CDR3 DNA reads as TGTGCCAGCAGGTATGGCGCAGGGATGGAAGAGACCCAGTACTTC. Its translation is CASRYGAGMEETQYF.

This clone was observed once. Because the CDR3 is missing its conserved closing phenylalanine or tryptophan, this is likely a read error. The DNA is left out, because the CDR3 cannot be placed on it with certainty; the CDR3 is given as TCRdb lists it. The chain couples TRBV20-1 to TRBJ2-7; TRBD2 was called by the table and not checked on the DNA. From its first to its last residue, the CDR3 has 11 amino acids. CDR1 and CDR2 (germline): DFQATT, SNEGSKA (reference sequence). Here the CDR3 reads CSARDSAGPPL.

This clone was seen just once. The chain is built from TRBV6-5 and TRBJ1-1; D gene uncertain. Germline CDR1 MNHEY, CDR2 SVGAGI. The CDR3 is 13 residues long. Trimming shortened V by 0 bases and J by 0 bases, and 2 bases separated the two germline ends. The CDR3, as DNA: TGTGCCAGCAGTTACTCCATGAACACTGAAGCTTTCTTT. It yields the protein CASSYSMNTEAFF.

The rearrangement joins TRBV4-1 to TRBJ2-2; 10 bases agree with TRBD1. The CDR3 totals 16 residues. With 1 base clipped from V and 6 bases from J, the junction kept 5 bases outside the gene matches. The germline gives CDR1 MGHRA, CDR2 YSYEKL. CDR3 DNA sequence: TGCGCCAGCAGCCAAGGGACAGGGGGGAGTGCCGGGGAGCTGTTTTTT. Its translation: CASSQGTGGSAGELFF.

The chain joins TRBV7-8 to TRBJ1-2, with TRBD1 as a possible D gene (6 bases). The germline V and J ends were trimmed by 6 bases and 4 bases, with 18 bases remaining between them. This CDR3 contains 15 residues. The V gene's germline CDR1 is SGHVS and CDR2 FQNEAQ. CDR3 amino acids: CASSPGATLGYGYTF. The CDR3 nucleotides are TGTGCCAGCAGTCCAGGGGCCACCCTAGGCTATGGCTACACCTTC.